These 10 T cell receptor beta chains originate from one sample sequenced in a study of cytotoxic CD8 clonotypes in ibrutinib-treated CLL (dated by TCRdb to the early 2020s). Library generation was performed with the immunoSEQ multiplex PCR assay. TCRdb re-hosts the immuneACCESS table, in-frame sequences only. Its copies lack some clones; in the studies checked, an unresolved V gene accounts for under half of them, and the cause for the rest is not known. A total of approximately 74,000 clones appear in this sample, around 84% of them only once. The ten largest clones take up roughly 8% of the sample. This specimen's time point label, per the study, means: progressive disease on ibrutinib. Here the sequenced sample was PBMCs, taken at disease progression, from a patient treated with ibrutinib. Receptors were obtained from a human donor with chronic lymphocytic leukemia.

V gene TRBV30 combines with J gene TRBJ1-6; D gene uncertain. V was trimmed by 5 bases and J by 4 bases, leaving 6 bases between them. Per the germline V gene, CDR1 is GTSNPN and CDR2 is SVGIG (reference sequence). The CDR3 is 12 amino acids. The CDR3 is CAWGFYNSPLHF. CDR3 bases: TGTGCCTGGGGATTTTATAATTCACCCCTCCACTTT.

V is TRBV5-8 and J is TRBJ1-1; TRBD1 is a possible D gene (6 bases). Germline loops: CDR1 SGHTS, CDR2 YDEGEE. The CDR3 extends over 15 amino acids. The germline V and J ends were trimmed by 6 bases and 1 base, with 16 bases remaining between them. The DNA of the CDR3 is TGTGCCAGCAAACTGTGGGGGGGCAAGAACACTGAAGCTTTCTTT. The encoded protein is CASKLWGGKNTEAFF. Using reference TRBV5-8 and TRBJ1-1 for the parts outside the CDR3, the full variable domain is EAGVTQSPTHLIKTRGQQATLRCSPISGHTSVYWYQQALGLGLQFLLWYDEGEERNRGNFPPRFSGRQFPNYSSELNVNALELEDSALYLCASKLWGGKNTEAFFGQGTRLTVV.

The rearrangement links TRBV30 to TRBJ2-7, with a possible D match to TRBD2 (5 bases). CDR1 and CDR2 (germline): GTSNPN, SVGIG (reference sequence). The CDR3 is 13 amino acids. V dropped 4 bases and J dropped 1 base, with 11 bases sitting between them. The CDR3 sequence is CAWTGLASYEQYF. The DNA for the CDR3 is TGTGCCTGGACCGGACTCGCATCCTACGAGCAGTACTTC.

CDR3 DNA: TGTGCCAGCAGCCCCCACGGTCAGGGGATTCCCCCCTACGAGCAGTACTTC. It codes for CASSPHGQGIPPYEQYF. The chain combines TRBV7-2 with TRBJ2-7, with D possibly being TRBD1 (6 bases). CDR1 SGHTA and CDR2 FQGNSA come from the germline V gene. The V and J ends lost 5 bases and 2 bases respectively, with 22 bases between them. The CDR3 has 17 amino acids. The full variable domain, its missing parts supplied by reference TRBV7-2 and TRBJ2-7, is GAGVSQSPSNKVTEKGKDVELRCDPISGHTALYWYRQSLGQGLEFLIYFQGNSAPDKSGLPSDRFSAERTGGSVSTLTIQRTQQEDSAVYLCASSPHGQGIPPYEQYFGPGTRLTVT.

The chain uses TRBV18 and TRBJ1-4, with D unclear. CDR1 is KGHSH and CDR2 is LQKENI in the germline V gene. The V gene lost 5 bases and the J gene lost 5 bases, with 12 bases spanning the gap. This CDR3 region has 14 residues. Here the CDR3 DNA reads TGTGCCAGCTCAGACCCGGACGGCAATGAAAAACTGTTTTTT. As protein: CASSDPDGNEKLFF.

This clone was detected only once. The rearrangement joins TRBV19 to TRBJ1-2; maybe TRBD1 (5 bases). Germline-derived CDR1 and CDR2 are LNHDA and SQIVND (reference sequence). The CDR3 loop spans 13 amino acids. The V gene lost 6 bases and the J gene lost 5 bases, with 13 bases spanning the gap. CDR3 loop: CASSPGGGYGYTF. DNA for the CDR3: TGTGCCAGTAGCCCTGGGGGGGGATATGGCTACACCTTC.

This rearrangement joins TRBV7-2 to TRBJ2-1, with 12 bases identical to TRBD2. With V trimmed by 1 base and J by 7 bases, 5 bases remained unmatched. The V gene's germline CDR1 is SGHTA and CDR2 FQGNSA. This CDR3 spans 16 amino acids. CDR3 sequence (DNA): TGTGCCAGCAGCTTAGGGGGACTAGCGGGTAAGAATGAGCAGTTCTTC. Protein: CASSLGGLAGKNEQFF.

V and J are TRBV28 and TRBJ2-3; 8 bases line up with TRBD1. This CDR3 spans 16 amino acids. Germline-derived CDR1 and CDR2 are MDHEN and SYDVKM. Losses at the gene ends were 6 bases for V and 1 base for J; bases not matched to a gene: 9. CDR3: CASRGMGQARTDTQYF. CDR3 nucleotides: TGTGCCAGCAGGGGAATGGGACAGGCTCGCACAGATACGCAGTATTTT. The whole variable domain, filled in from reference TRBV28 and TRBJ2-3, reads DVKVTQSSRYLVKRTGEKVFLECVQDMDHENMFWYRQDPGLGLRLIYFSYDVKMKEKGDIPEGYSVSREKKERFSLILESASTNQTSMYLCASRGMGQARTDTQYFGPGTRLTVL.

The chain combines TRBV20-1 with TRBJ1-2; 8 bases are a match to TRBD1. Germline V gene data show CDR1 as DFQATT and CDR2 as SNEGSKA (reference sequence). The V segment lost 8 bases and the J segment 7 bases; nucleotides outside the gene matches: 3. The length of the CDR3 is 10 residues. DNA of the CDR3: TGCAGTACAACAGGGGGTGGCTACACCTTC. This codes for CSTTGGGYTF.

The DNA of the CDR3 is TGTGCCAGCAGTGACTGGTCCTATTCACCCCTCCACTTT. Encoded protein: CASSDWSYSPLHF. The chain uses TRBV6-1 and TRBJ1-6; D unclear. V dropped 3 bases and J dropped 8 bases, with 8 bases sitting between them. Germline loops: CDR1 MNHNS, CDR2 SASEGT. The CDR3 runs 13 residues.